This record looks at one TCR beta chain sequence and its context. This sample is part of a study of blood T cell repertoires in COVID-19. Across the whole study: Samples representing acute and convalescent COVID-19 were sourced from the United States, Italy and Spain.

Repertoires were generated with immunoSEQ multiplex PCR, while TCRdb's copy carries only in-frame clones and drops some. The sample has some 530,000 clones, over 75% seen once. The source material was peripheral blood. The sequence came from a human donor in a cohort sampled during active COVID-19.

This CDR3 is CASSYSRGEMYEQYF. The CDR3 region has the DNA TGTGCCAGCAGTTACTCTCGGGGAGAGATGTACGAGCAGTACTTC. The rearrangement uses TRBV6-5 and TRBJ2-7; possible D gene TRBD2, 5 bases. V lost 0 bases, J lost 4 bases, and 13 bases lay in between. Germline V lookup: CDR1 MNHEY, CDR2 SVGAGI. The CDR3 is 15 amino acids.